The next 21 T cell receptor beta chains were all read from a single sample in a study of T cell responses to AZD1222 COVID-19 vaccine. Clones were sequenced by immunoSEQ multiplex PCR, and TCRdb holds only the in-frame ones, with some missing. This sample yields 55,000 to 75,000 clones, of which roughly 90% are seen a single time; roughly 8.3% belongs to the top ten. The input for sequencing was peripheral blood, taken on day 0 of AZD1222 vaccination. Source of these receptors: an adult in good health.

The V call is TRBV19, the J call TRBJ1-1, with D unresolved. The CDR3 runs to 14 residues. Trimming left V 1 base short and J 4 bases short, with 10 bases between. Germline V gene sequence: CDR1 LNHDA, CDR2 SQIVND (reference sequence). CDR3: CASSIAGPRTEAFF. CDR3 bases: TGTGCCAGTAGTATAGCTGGCCCTCGCACTGAAGCTTTCTTT.

Details on this clone: Other DNA sequences in the same sample also yield this CDR3. This chain joins TRBV18 and TRBJ1-1; TRBD1 might be the D (5 bases). The V gene's germline CDR1 is KGHSH and CDR2 LQKENI. V lost 2 bases, J lost 4 bases, and 8 bases lay in between. The CDR3 runs to 13 residues. The CDR3 DNA reads TGTGCCAGCTCACCAGGGGCCGGCACTGAAGCTTTCTTT. Translating it yields CASSPGAGTEAFF.

This clone was recorded once. V is TRBV15 and J is TRBJ1-3; possibly TRBD1 for D (5 bases). Per the germline V gene, CDR1 is LNHNV and CDR2 is YYDKDF (reference sequence). Trimming cost V 6 bases and J 0 bases, with 12 bases left between them. The CDR3 spans 15 residues. CDR3 bases: TGTGCCACCAGGGGGACGGGACGCTCTGGAAACACCATATATTTT. Translated: CATRGTGRSGNTIYF. The whole variable domain, filled in from reference TRBV15 and TRBJ1-3, reads DAMVIQNPRYQVTQFGKPVTLSCSQTLNHNVMYWYQQKSSQAPKLLFHYYDKDFNNEADTPDNFQSRRPNTSFCFLDIRSPGLGDTAMYLCATRGTGRSGNTIYFGEGSWLTVV.

This chain links TRBV5-4 with TRBJ2-4; perhaps TRBD2 as D (6 bases). Germline assignment: CDR1 SGHNT and CDR2 YYREEE (reference sequence). The V gene lost 1 base and the J gene lost 5 bases, with 10 bases spanning the gap. CDR3 length equals 14 residues. Here the CDR3 DNA reads TGTGCCAGCAGCTTGCTAGGGGAGGAAAACATTCAGTACTTC. Protein sequence: CASSLLGEENIQYF.

A single count supports this clone. This sequence joins TRBV4-1 and TRBJ2-7, with TRBD1 matching over 7 bases. Germline values: CDR1 MGHRA, CDR2 YSYEKL. This CDR3 comprises 14 residues. V lost 5 bases and J lost 3; bases outside the gene matches: 7. The CDR3 is CASSARDSNYEQYF. CDR3 coding DNA: TGCGCCAGCAGCGCAAGGGACAGCAACTACGAGCAGTACTTC.

The chain couples TRBV10-1 to TRBJ2-1; D unresolved. V lost 4 bases and J 2 bases, leaving 9 bases between the germline ends. Germline loops: CDR1 WNHNN, CDR2 SYGVQD (reference sequence). CDR3 length: 14 amino acids. The CDR3 loop is CASSGTNTYNEQFF. CDR3 nucleotides: TGCGCCAGCAGTGGGACCAACACCTACAATGAGCAGTTCTTC.

With regard to this clone: This sample includes further DNA sequences coding for the same CDR3. The V gene is TRBV18, the J gene TRBJ1-5; D is undetermined. V lost 2 bases, J lost 1 base, and 9 bases lay in between. The CDR3 is 15 amino acids. Germline-derived CDR1 and CDR2 are KGHSH and LQKENI. CDR3 DNA sequence: TGTGCCAGCTCACCAGGGCAGTTGAGCAATCAGCCCCAGCATTTT. Protein: CASSPGQLSNQPQHF. Complete variable domain (other parts from reference TRBV18 and TRBJ1-5): NAGVMQNPRHLVRRRGQEARLRCSPMKGHSHVYWYRQLPEEGLKFMVYLQKENIIDESGMPKERFSAEFPKEGPSILRIQQVVRGDSAAYFCASSPGQLSNQPQHFGDGTRLSIL.

V is TRBV7-3 and J is TRBJ2-7; D is undetermined. Trimming cost V 5 bases and J 0 bases, with 11 bases left between them. The CDR3 sequence is 14 residues long. Germline V gene sequence: CDR1 SGHTA, CDR2 FQGTGA. CDR3: CASSPGHSSYEQYF. CDR3 coding DNA: TGTGCCAGCAGCCCGGGTCACAGCTCCTACGAGCAGTACTTC.

The rearrangement joins TRBV13 to TRBJ2-3, with TRBD2 as a possible D gene (6 bases). The V end lost 5 bases, the J end lost 1 base, and 19 bases lay between the germline ends. CDR1 is PRHDT, CDR2 FYEKMQ, per germline (reference sequence). The CDR3 has 17 amino acids. As DNA, the CDR3 is TGTGCCAGCAGCCCACAAGCGGGCCTGGAGGGCACAGATACGCAGTATTTT. Amino acids: CASSPQAGLEGTDTQYF.

The chain uses TRBV18 and TRBJ1-1, with D possibly matching TRBD1 (6 bases). The CDR3 loop spans 15 amino acids. CDR1 and CDR2 from the germline V gene are KGHSH and LQKENI. The V and J ends lost 1 base and 0 bases respectively, with 9 bases between them. In DNA form, the CDR3 reads TGTGCCAGCTCACCACTCAGGGACATGAACACTGAAGCTTTCTTT. The encoded protein is CASSPLRDMNTEAFF.

This clone was found a few times. The gene calls are TRBV5-1 and TRBJ2-3, with D hard to call. CDR1 and CDR2 (germline): SGHRS, YFSETQ. V was trimmed by 0 bases and J by 1 base, leaving 6 bases between them. The CDR3 sequence is 14 residues long. CDR3 loop: CASSLARGTDTQYF. For the CDR3, the DNA is TGCGCCAGCAGCTTGGCTAGGGGCACAGATACGCAGTATTTT.

This chain joins TRBV6-5 and TRBJ2-1; TRBD2 aligns across 14 bases. The CDR3 totals 14 residues. Per germline, CDR1 MNHEY and CDR2 SVGAGI. The V gene end was trimmed by 2 bases and the J gene end by 13 bases; junction bases not matched to a gene: 4. CDR3 coding DNA: TGTGCCAGCAGTTACCCGGGGACTAGCGGGAGACAGTTCTTC. Amino acid sequence: CASSYPGTSGRQFF.

DNA for the CDR3: TGTGCCAGCAGCTGGACTACGGCCGGGGAGCTGTTTTTT. Translating gives CASSWTTAGELFF. The rearrangement uses TRBV28 and TRBJ2-2; D is possibly TRBD2 (6 bases). The CDR3 length is 13 residues. Trimming cost V 6 bases and J 6 bases, with 11 bases left between them. Germline V CDR1 and CDR2: MDHEN, SYDVKM.

This rearrangement joins TRBV6-2 or TRBV6-3 to TRBJ1-1; possibly TRBD1 for D (6 bases). CDR3 length: 17 amino acids. CDR1 is MNHEY, CDR2 SVGEGT, per germline. Trimming cost V 6 bases and J 1 base, with 21 bases left between them. Here the CDR3 reads CASSLNPGAVSNTEAFF. The CDR3 DNA follows: TGTGCCAGCAGCCTAAATCCGGGGGCAGTCTCGAACACTGAAGCTTTCTTT.

This clone was seen a handful of times. This chain uses TRBV6-4 with TRBJ1-1; D ambiguous. In germline, CDR1 is MRHNA, CDR2 SNTAGT. This CDR3 contains 13 residues. Trimming removed 6 bases at V and 2 bases at J, with 10 bases between. The CDR3 loop is CASRASGNTEAFF. The CDR3 DNA reads TGTGCCAGCAGAGCCTCAGGCAACACTGAAGCTTTCTTT.

The gene calls are TRBV27 and TRBJ2-2, with D possibly called TRBD1 or TRBD2 (6 bases each). Germline V gene data show CDR1 as MNHEY and CDR2 as SMNVEV (reference sequence). Trimming cost V 0 bases and J 5 bases, with 10 bases left between them. The CDR3 consists of 15 residues. The CDR3 DNA is TGTGCCAGCAGTTTATCAGGGGGGAGGACCGGGGAGCTGTTTTTT. Translated, it gives CASSLSGGRTGELFF.

The chain uses TRBV18 and TRBJ1-5; TRBD1 is a possible D gene (6 bases). The V gene's germline CDR1 is KGHSH and CDR2 LQKENI. Trimming left V 3 bases short and J 5 bases short, with 17 bases between. The CDR3 contains 16 residues. This CDR3 reads CASSPADRLPYQPQHF. The DNA for the CDR3 is TGTGCCAGCTCACCCGCGGACAGATTACCGTATCAGCCCCAGCATTTT.

The rearrangement uses TRBV24-1 and TRBJ2-1; D may be TRBD1 (7 bases). CDR3 length: 18 amino acids. With 0 bases removed from V and 7 bases from J, the gap between germline ends came to 21 bases. Germline V CDR1 and CDR2: KGHDR, SFDVKD. CDR3 sequence (DNA): TGTGCCACCAGTGATTTGCCGGGACTCCAGGGGGAATTGAATGAGCAGTTCTTC. This gives the protein CATSDLPGLQGELNEQFF.

The chain combines TRBV3-1 (or the pseudogene TRBV3-2) with TRBJ1-2; 8 nucleotides align to TRBD1. This CDR3 has 15 amino acids. Germline V gives CDR1 LGHDT, CDR2 YNNKEL (reference sequence). V was pared by 6 bases and J by 5 bases, with 11 bases of the junction left unmatched. The CDR3 coding sequence is TGTGCCAGCAGAGGCTTCGACAGGGGCTTGTATGGCTACACCTTC. Amino acid sequence: CASRGFDRGLYGYTF.

The genes are TRBV6-2 or TRBV6-3 and TRBJ2-1, with D maybe TRBD2 (5 bases). In germline, CDR1 is MNHEY, CDR2 SVGEGT. Trimming stripped 2 bases from V and 2 bases from J, with 10 bases between. This CDR3 has 15 residues. CDR3 residues: CASSYEGEAYNEQFF. In DNA, the CDR3 is TGTGCCAGCAGTTACGAGGGAGAGGCCTACAATGAGCAGTTCTTC.

This chain links TRBV7-9 with TRBJ1-5; D unresolved. CDR1 and CDR2 from the germline V gene are SEHNR and FQNEAQ (reference sequence). The CDR3 has 14 residues. The V end was cut by 3 bases, the J end by 4 bases, with 10 bases between. This CDR3 is CASSFLEENQPQHF. The DNA of the CDR3 is TGTGCCAGCAGCTTTTTAGAGGAAAATCAGCCCCAGCATTTT.